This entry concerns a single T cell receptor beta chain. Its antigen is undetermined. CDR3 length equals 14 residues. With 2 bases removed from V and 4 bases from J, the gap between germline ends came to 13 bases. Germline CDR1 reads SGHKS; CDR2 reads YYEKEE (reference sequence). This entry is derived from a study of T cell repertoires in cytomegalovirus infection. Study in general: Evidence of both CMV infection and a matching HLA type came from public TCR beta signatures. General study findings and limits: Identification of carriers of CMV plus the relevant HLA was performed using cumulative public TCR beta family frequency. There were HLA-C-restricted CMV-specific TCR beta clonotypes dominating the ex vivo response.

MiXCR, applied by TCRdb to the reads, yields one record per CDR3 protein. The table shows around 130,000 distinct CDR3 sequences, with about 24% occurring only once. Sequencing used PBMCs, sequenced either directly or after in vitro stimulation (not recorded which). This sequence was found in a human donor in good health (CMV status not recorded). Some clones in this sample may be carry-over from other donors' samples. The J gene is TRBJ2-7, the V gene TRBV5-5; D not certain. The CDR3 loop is CASSFNLDLYEQYF. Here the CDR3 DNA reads TGTGCCAGCAGCTTTAACCTGGACCTTTACGAGCAGTACTTC.